The 4 T cell receptor beta chains presented below share a single source sample, sequenced in a study of graft-versus-host responses after intestinal transplantation. These TCRs' antigens remain unknown. Sequencing used immunoSEQ multiplex PCR; TCRdb keeps in-frame clones, though not all of them. This table has 85,000 to 90,000 clones, under 85% appearing once. Sequenced material: unstimulated CD8+ T cells sorted from spleen or lymph node cells, taken before intestinal transplant. These receptors originate from a human donor who received an intestinal transplant.

The rearrangement joins TRBV2 to TRBJ2-2, with 9 positions matching TRBD2. CDR1 is SNHLY, CDR2 FYNNEI, per germline. The CDR3 consists of 17 residues. Trimming took 4 bases from V and 1 from J; bases not matched to a gene: 7. This chain's CDR3 is CASSAAGGPVNTGELFF. DNA of the CDR3: TGTGCCAGCAGTGCTGCGGGGGGGCCGGTGAACACCGGGGAGCTGTTTTTT.

This sequence joins TRBV10-2 and TRBJ2-7; either TRBD1 or TRBD2 may fit D (5 bases each). V lost 6 bases and J 0 bases, leaving 6 bases between the germline ends. Per germline, CDR1 WSHSY and CDR2 SAAADI. The CDR3 extends over 12 amino acids. The CDR3 is CASRGDSYEQYF. The CDR3, as DNA: TGCGCCAGCAGGGGGGACTCCTACGAGCAGTACTTC.

The genes are TRBV7-6 and TRBJ2-1; D gene ambiguous. Trimming stripped 5 bases from V and 1 base from J, with 6 bases between. CDR3 size: 13 residues. Germline V gene data show CDR1 as SGHVS and CDR2 as FNYEAQ. CDR3: CASSIRSYNEQFF. Here the CDR3 DNA reads TGTGCCAGCAGCATTAGGTCCTACAATGAGCAGTTCTTC. Together with reference TRBV7-6 and TRBJ2-1, the CDR3 gives the full variable domain: GAGVSQSPRYKVTKRGQDVALRCDPISGHVSLYWYRQALGQGPEFLTYFNYEAQQDKSGLPNDRFSAERPEGSISTLTIQRTEQRDSAMYRCASSIRSYNEQFFGPGTRLTVL.

The chain carries TRBV23-1 and TRBJ1-1; 8 bases are shared with TRBD1. TRBV23-1 has ORF status, its function being uncertain. CDR3 length: 21 residues. V lost 0 bases to trimming and J lost 1 base; unmatched junction nucleotides: 19. Here the CDR3 DNA reads TGCGCCAGCAGTCAATCGGTAATCAGGGGGCCGAGATACAACCCGAACACTGAAGCTTTCTTT. Translation: CASSQSVIRGPRYNPNTEAFF.